Shown below are 10 T cell receptor beta chains from a single sample sequenced in a study of identifying expanded T cells in peripheral blood. Profiling relied on immunoSEQ multiplex PCR, and the TCRdb table lists in-frame clones only, not all of them. Here the sample spans approximately 100,000 clones, about 88% being singletons. Sequenced material: blood. The source is a person aged 18 to 69 in good health.

The CDR3 here is CASNAIDEGSYGYTF. For the CDR3, the DNA is TGTGCCAGTAATGCTATAGACGAGGGGAGCTATGGCTACACCTTC. The chain carries TRBV19 and TRBJ1-2; maybe TRBD1 (5 bases). This CDR3 is 15 amino acids long. From germline, CDR1 is LNHDA and CDR2 SQIVND (reference sequence). Trimming stripped 7 bases from V and 4 bases from J, with 19 bases between.

This clone has only a few counts. The chain employs TRBV7-9 and TRBJ2-7; tentatively, D is TRBD2 (7 bases). The CDR3 loop spans 16 amino acids. The germline V and J ends were trimmed by 1 base and 3 bases, with 16 bases remaining between them. The germline V gene has CDR1 SEHNR and CDR2 FQNEAQ (reference sequence). CDR3 protein: CASSLVAGAKSYEQYF. The DNA of the CDR3 is TGTGCCAGCAGCTTAGTTGCGGGGGCCAAAAGCTACGAGCAGTACTTC.

CDR3 DNA: TGTGCCAGCACCTACAGGGACAGGGGAGGGGATACGCAGTATTTT. This encodes CASTYRDRGGDTQYF. The chain links TRBV6-6 to TRBJ2-3; 10 positions agree with TRBD1. This CDR3 is built from 15 residues. Germline trimming cut 7 bases from V and 6 bases from J; bases unmatched to any gene: 10. The germline gives CDR1 MNHNY, CDR2 SVGAGI (reference sequence).

The rearrangement joins TRBV9 to TRBJ1-2, with 7 nucleotides matching TRBD1. CDR3 length: 15 residues. V lost 0 bases, J lost 8 bases, and 10 bases stayed unmatched. Germline loops: CDR1 SGDLS, CDR2 YYNGEE. CDR3 sequence: CASSVGQGTGRGYTF. The CDR3 nucleotides read TGTGCCAGCAGCGTAGGACAGGGAACGGGCCGCGGCTACACCTTC.

The chain carries TRBV6-5 and TRBJ2-3; weak D call: TRBD2 (6 bases). V lost 0 bases, J lost 6 bases, and 10 bases lay in between. The CDR3 spans 14 residues. Per the germline V gene, CDR1 is MNHEY and CDR2 is SVGAGI. DNA of the CDR3: TGTGCCAGCAGTTACTCTGACCTAGCGGATACGCAGTATTTT. It is translated as CASSYSDLADTQYF.

This clone was counted once. This chain links TRBV10-2 with TRBJ2-3; D not certain. V was trimmed by 8 bases and J by 0 bases, leaving 9 bases between them. There are 13 residues in the CDR3. CDR1 WSHSY and CDR2 SAAADI come from the germline V gene. This chain's CDR3 is CASGVYSTDTQYF. CDR3 coding DNA: TGCGCCAGCGGGGTCTATAGCACAGATACGCAGTATTTT.

The count of this clone is one. The CDR3 DNA is TGTGCCAGCAGCACACAGGGACTGATTCAAGAGACCCAGTACTTC. Residues: CASSTQGLIQETQYF. V and J are TRBV11-1 and TRBJ2-5, with D possibly being TRBD1 or TRBD2 (6 bases each). V was shortened by 5 bases and J by 2 bases, with 15 bases between the two germline ends. Germline CDR1 reads SGHAT; CDR2 reads FQDESV (reference sequence). The CDR3 is 15 residues long.

This clone occurred once. The chain employs TRBV5-1 and TRBJ2-5; D might be TRBD1 or TRBD2, each matching 5 bases. Trimming shortened V by 3 bases and J by 2 bases, and 14 bases separated the two germline ends. From germline, CDR1 is SGHRS and CDR2 YFSETQ. The CDR3 contains 15 residues. CDR3 nucleotides: TGCGCCAGCAGCTCTTATTTGAGGGGACAAGAGACCCAGTACTTC. As protein: CASSSYLRGQETQYF.

The V and J genes are TRBV28 and TRBJ2-2; TRBD2 is a possible D gene (6 bases). The CDR3 is made up of 16 amino acids. Per germline, CDR1 MDHEN and CDR2 SYDVKM. Trimming cost V 5 bases and J 3 bases, with 16 bases left between them. The DNA of the CDR3 is TGTGCCAGCAGTCCCTATAGACAGCGGGACACCGGGGAGCTGTTTTTT. It encodes CASSPYRQRDTGELFF.

The chain has TRBV5-4 and TRBJ2-7; 7 bases match TRBD2. Germline CDR1 and CDR2: SGHNT and YYREEE (reference sequence). The V gene end was trimmed by 6 bases and the J gene end by 0 bases; junction bases not matched to a gene: 6. This CDR3 comprises 14 residues. CDR3 protein: CASTSREGSYEQYF. As DNA, the CDR3 is TGTGCCAGCACCTCGAGGGAGGGCTCCTACGAGCAGTACTTC.